This T cell receptor (beta chain) was recovered during a study of shared clonotypes between healthy human individuals. Study in general: The study used three CD4 naive, three CD4 memory, two CD8 naive and one CD8 memory plate per donor. The study's findings and limits: Despite large depth, rarefaction showed incomplete sorted-subset sequencing.

Data came from immunoSEQ multiplex PCR; TCRdb stores just in-frame clones and leaves some out. Among some 2.3 million clones, more than 80% were seen once, and the ten largest hold roughly 0.36%. A remark on this clone: Its antigen is still unknown. This sample includes further DNA sequences coding for the same CDR3.

Germline lookup yields CDR1 MNHEY and CDR2 SVGAGI. V trimming: 6 bases; J trimming: 3 bases; junction bases outside the gene matches: 1. The CDR3 is 14 amino acids. The source of this sequence is a man aged 18 to 35 in good health. Some clones in this sample may be carry-over from other donors' samples. The chain joins TRBV6-5 to TRBJ2-1, with 11 bases identical to TRBD2. Sequencing input: naive CD4+ T cells from PBMCs. Subset: CD45RA+ positively selected. The CDR3 loop reads CASRGTSGYNEQFF. CDR3 bases: TGTGCCAGCAGGGGGACTAGCGGCTACAATGAGCAGTTCTTC.